These 14 T cell receptor beta chains were sequenced from one sample in a study of blood T cell repertoires in COVID-19. Libraries were prepared by immunoSEQ multiplex PCR; TCRdb keeps only in-frame clonotypes and omits some of them. The sample holds 59,000 or so clones, roughly 78% seen once. Sequencing used peripheral blood. All receptors come from a man in his 60s with acute or convalescent COVID-19.

This chain uses TRBV4-3 with TRBJ2-1, with a tentative D call TRBD2 (6 bases). From germline, CDR1 is LGHNA and CDR2 YSLEER. The CDR3 is made up of 17 amino acids. With 0 bases removed from V and 7 bases from J, the gap between germline ends came to 19 bases. In DNA form, the CDR3 reads TGCGCCAGCAGCCAAGATTCCGGGAGAGGTGGTGGGAATGAGCAGTTCTTC. Residues: CASSQDSGRGGGNEQFF.

The V call is TRBV9, the J call TRBJ1-1; D is possibly TRBD1 (6 bases). Trimming removed 4 bases from V and 3 bases from J, with 10 bases in between. The CDR3 covers 13 residues. From germline, CDR1 is SGDLS and CDR2 YYNGEE. CDR3: CASSFHRDTEAFF. CDR3 nucleotide sequence: TGTGCCAGCAGCTTCCACAGGGACACTGAAGCTTTCTTT.

The rearrangement uses TRBV6-6 and TRBJ1-1, with 10 bases that match TRBD1. This CDR3 has 14 amino acids. Germline V gives CDR1 MNHNY, CDR2 SVGAGI (reference sequence). Trimming cost V 3 bases and J 6 bases; bases outside gene matches: 4. The CDR3 loop is CASSYPGQGAEAFF. The CDR3 DNA reads as TGTGCCAGCAGTTATCCTGGACAGGGGGCTGAAGCTTTCTTT.

V usage is TRBV7-8 and J usage is TRBJ2-1; 12 positions agree with TRBD2. V lost 4 bases and J lost 10; bases outside the gene matches: 11. Germline loops: CDR1 SGHVS, CDR2 FQNEAQ. The length of the CDR3 is 16 residues. CDR3 region: CASSSLGLAGRGEQFF. CDR3 DNA: TGTGCCAGCAGCTCCCTAGGACTAGCGGGGCGGGGGGAGCAGTTCTTC.

This clone occurred a few times. The rearrangement joins TRBV27 to TRBJ1-5; 8 bases match TRBD1. Germline V gene lookup returns CDR1 MNHEY and CDR2 SMNVEV (reference sequence). Losses at the gene ends were 3 bases for V and 2 bases for J; bases not matched to a gene: 3. The CDR3 is 15 amino acids. CDR3 loop: CASSFRGPGNQPQHF. As DNA, the CDR3 is TGTGCCAGCAGTTTCAGGGGGCCTGGCAATCAGCCCCAGCATTTT.

This chain connects TRBV19 to TRBJ2-3, with D hard to call. The V end was cut by 1 base, the J end by 6 bases, with 8 bases between. Germline assignment: CDR1 LNHDA and CDR2 SQIVND (reference sequence). The CDR3 extends over 13 amino acids. The chain's CDR3 is CASSIVRLDTQYF. The CDR3 DNA reads as TGTGCCAGTAGTATAGTCCGACTCGATACGCAGTATTTT. The variable domain in full, completed from reference TRBV19 and TRBJ2-3, reads DGGITQSPKYLFRKEGQNVTLSCEQNLNHDAMYWYRQDPGQGLRLIYYSQIVNDFQKGDIAEGYSVSREKKESFPLTVTSAQKNPTAFYLCASSIVRLDTQYFGPGTRLTVL.

J is TRBJ1-1 and V is TRBV7-9; D unclear. Germline lookup yields CDR1 SEHNR and CDR2 FQNEAQ (reference sequence). This CDR3 comprises 13 residues. V was cut by 5 bases and J by 1 base, with 8 bases left in between. The CDR3 nucleotides read TGTGCCAGCAGCACACAGCCGAACACTGAAGCTTTCTTT. It codes for CASSTQPNTEAFF.

The V call is TRBV11-2, the J call TRBJ2-3; TRBD2 aligns across 10 bases. J lost 5 bases, V lost 5 bases, and 7 bases had no gene match. Germline V gene sequence: CDR1 SGHAT, CDR2 FQNNGV. The length of the CDR3 is 15 residues. The CDR3 DNA follows: TGTGCCAGCAGCCAGGATAGCGGGAGGCAAGATACGCAGTATTTT. It encodes CASSQDSGRQDTQYF.

This clone was recorded a few times. The chain recombines TRBV11-3 with TRBJ1-1; D is undetermined. V lost 5 bases, J lost 1 base, and 8 bases lay in between. Germline CDR1 and CDR2: SGHNT and YENEEA. The CDR3 extends over 13 amino acids. The CDR3 spells CASSPRGNTEAFF. As DNA, the CDR3 is TGTGCCAGCAGCCCTCGCGGGAACACTGAAGCTTTCTTT.

CDR3 nucleotide sequence: TGTGCCATCAGTGAAGGGAGGACCTTTGGCGCTGAAGCTTTCTTT. Translated, it gives CAISEGRTFGAEAFF. This chain links TRBV10-3 with TRBJ1-1; D gene uncertain. Germline V gene sequence: CDR1 ENHRY, CDR2 SYGVKD. Trimming stripped 3 bases from V and 6 bases from J, with 17 bases between. This CDR3 is built from 15 residues.

This clone was observed a single time. The chain employs TRBV2 and TRBJ2-7, with a tentative D call TRBD2 (5 bases). Germline V gives CDR1 SNHLY, CDR2 FYNNEI. With 10 bases removed from V and 4 bases from J, the gap between germline ends came to 11 bases. The CDR3 spans 11 residues. CDR3 residues: CAITGGYEQYF. The CDR3 coding sequence is TGTGCCATCACCGGAGGTTACGAGCAGTACTTC.

The V call is TRBV9, the J call TRBJ2-1; D call uncertain. Germline CDR1 reads SGDLS; CDR2 reads YYNGEE. Trimming shortened V by 3 bases and J by 6 bases, and 13 bases separated the two germline ends. This CDR3 spans 14 amino acids. This CDR3 is CASSGVDMSNEQFF. The CDR3 coding sequence is TGTGCCAGCAGCGGCGTTGACATGAGCAATGAGCAGTTCTTC.

The genes are TRBV7-8 and TRBJ1-2; D not resolved. Germline CDR1 reads SGHVS; CDR2 reads FQNEAQ. The CDR3 sequence is 14 residues long. V lost 1 base and J lost 5, with 11 bases in between. CDR3 residues: CASSLVPGGYGYTF. The CDR3 DNA sequence: TGTGCCAGCAGCTTAGTTCCCGGAGGTTATGGCTACACCTTC. Full variable domain (remainder filled in from reference TRBV7-8 and TRBJ1-2): GAGVSQSPRYKVAKRGQDVALRCDPISGHVSLFWYQQALGQGPEFLTYFQNEAQLDKSGLPSDRFFAERPEGSVSTLKIQRTQQEDSAVYLCASSLVPGGYGYTFGSGTRLTVV.

The chain employs TRBV6-5 and TRBJ1-5; TRBD1 might be the D (6 bases). Trimming took 6 bases from V and 3 from J, leaving 12 bases between them. CDR1 is MNHEY, CDR2 SVGAGI, per germline. This CDR3 is built from 14 residues. The CDR3 DNA reads as TGTGCCAGCAGAGCAGGGGCGAACAATCAGCCCCAGCATTTT. It specifies CASRAGANNQPQHF.